The 13 T cell receptor beta chains reported below all come from one sample, sequenced in a study of OX40 agonist ivuxolimab in advanced cancers. TCRdb keeps only in-frame clones here, not all; method: immunoSEQ multiplex PCR. Here the sample spans over 75,000 clones, about 83% being singletons. The sample consisted of CD4+ or CD8+ T cells sorted from blood, taken in a trial of the OX40 agonist ivuxolimab. Receptors originate from an adult with an advanced solid tumor such as melanoma, head and neck, liver or kidney cancer.

The CDR3 nucleotides are TGTGCCAGCAGCCCTCTAGGTTTTTCTCGGACGAACACTGAAGCTTTCTTT. Amino acids: CASSPLGFSRTNTEAFF. V gene TRBV5-8 combines with J gene TRBJ1-1; D gene ambiguous. Looked up from germline, CDR1 is SGHTS and CDR2 is YDEGEE. This CDR3 contains 17 residues. Trimming cost V 4 bases and J 1 base, with 20 bases left between them.

The gene calls are TRBV10-3 and TRBJ2-7; TRBD2 might be the D (7 bases). V dropped 6 bases and J dropped 0 bases, with 18 bases sitting between them. There are 16 residues in the CDR3. Germline V lookup: CDR1 ENHRY, CDR2 SYGVKD. The chain's CDR3 is CAISGGRPWGSYEQYF. The CDR3 DNA sequence: TGTGCCATCAGCGGGGGGCGCCCCTGGGGCTCCTACGAGCAGTACTTC.

The chain employs TRBV6-5 and TRBJ1-3, with D uncertain. The CDR3 length is 14 residues. V was clipped by 4 bases and J by 4 bases, with 11 bases between them. Germline CDR1 is MNHEY and CDR2 is SVGAGI. The CDR3 loop is CASSSGRGGNTIYF. The CDR3 DNA sequence: TGTGCCAGCAGTTCGGGCCGAGGGGGAAACACCATATATTTT.

The V and J genes are TRBV14 and TRBJ2-1; a possible D gene is TRBD2 (6 bases). Germline V gene lookup returns CDR1 SGHDN and CDR2 FVKESK. The V and J ends lost 6 bases and 7 bases respectively, with 16 bases between them. CDR3 length: 14 amino acids. Here the CDR3 reads CASSPGTFGNEQFF. The CDR3 nucleotides read TGTGCCAGCAGTCCCGGGACTTTTGGGAATGAGCAGTTCTTC.

The genes are TRBV25-1 and TRBJ2-3, with 8 bases lining up with TRBD1. CDR3 size: 15 residues. Germline V gene sequence: CDR1 MGHDK, CDR2 SYGVNS. The V and J ends lost 4 bases and 2 bases, in that order; junction bases with no gene match: 5. The CDR3 here is CASSAHRGSTDTQYF. CDR3 sequence (DNA): TGTGCCAGCAGTGCCCACAGGGGGTCCACAGATACGCAGTATTTT.

The chain links TRBV29-1 to TRBJ1-5; D is uncertain. Trimming took 4 bases from V and 2 from J, leaving 6 bases between them. Germline values: CDR1 SQVTM, CDR2 ANQGSEA. This CDR3 contains 12 residues. CDR3 DNA sequence: TGCAGCGTTGGAGGAGGCAATCAGCCCCAGCATTTT. Amino acid sequence: CSVGGGNQPQHF. The full variable domain, its missing parts supplied by reference TRBV29-1 and TRBJ1-5, is SAVISQKPSRDICQRGTSLTIQCQVDSQVTMMFWYRQQPGQSLTLIATANQGSEATYESGFVIDKFPISRPNLTFSTLTVSNMSPEDSSIYLCSVGGGNQPQHFGDGTRLSIL.

This clone appeared a single time. CDR3 DNA sequence: TGTGCCAGCAGCTTCGACGAGTACACTGAAGCTTTCTTT. Its protein product is CASSFDEYTEAFF. The chain combines TRBV7-3 with TRBJ1-1; no firm D call. Germline CDR1 and CDR2: SGHTA and FQGTGA. This CDR3 comprises 13 residues. The V end was cut by 3 bases, the J end by 3 bases, with 8 bases between.

J is TRBJ2-2 and V is TRBV6-1, with D possibly being TRBD2 (6 bases). The germline CDR1 and CDR2 sequences are MNHNS and SASEGT. Trimming pared 8 bases from V and 4 bases from J, leaving 14 bases between. CDR3 length equals 14 residues. As DNA, the CDR3 is TGTGCCAGCGTGGGACTTCTGAGCACCGGGGAGCTGTTTTTT. Its protein is CASVGLLSTGELFF.

The genes are TRBV5-4 and TRBJ1-2; no clear D. The germline V gene encodes CDR1 SGHNT and CDR2 YYREEE (reference sequence). Trimming removed 3 bases from V and 8 bases from J, with 14 bases in between. The CDR3 runs 13 residues. Here the CDR3 reads CASSSNMAGGYTF. In DNA, the CDR3 is TGTGCCAGCAGCTCTAATATGGCCGGAGGCTACACCTTC.

The chain joins TRBV5-1 to TRBJ2-5; 8 bases map to TRBD1. The CDR3 has 14 residues. From germline, CDR1 is SGHRS and CDR2 YFSETQ. After removal of 3 bases from V and 5 bases from J, the junction contained 6 bases not matched to a gene. Here the CDR3 reads CASSSGGGGETQYF. The CDR3 nucleotides are TGCGCCAGCAGCTCAGGGGGCGGAGGTGAGACCCAGTACTTC. Full variable domain (remainder filled in from reference TRBV5-1 and TRBJ2-5): KAGVTQTPRYLIKTRGQQVTLSCSPISGHRSVSWYQQTPGQGLQFLFEYFSETQRNKGNFPGRFSGRQFSNSRSEMNVSTLELGDSALYLCASSSGGGGETQYFGPGTRLLVL.

V gene TRBV6-6 combines with J gene TRBJ1-2; possibly TRBD1 for D (5 bases). CDR1 and CDR2 from the germline V gene are MNHNY and SVGAGI (reference sequence). Trimming pared 5 bases from V and 8 bases from J, leaving 18 bases between. The CDR3 length is 14 residues. The CDR3, as DNA: TGTGCCAGCAGTCCGGGGCCGGGATATGGAGGCTACACCTTC. The encoded protein is CASSPGPGYGGYTF.

This chain uses TRBV6-6 with TRBJ1-2; D unclear. CDR3 length equals 15 residues. Germline V gene sequence: CDR1 MNHNY, CDR2 SVGAGI (reference sequence). The V end lost 5 bases, the J end lost 3 bases, and 16 bases lay between the germline ends. The CDR3 loop is CASSKDPRRYYGYTF. The CDR3 nucleotides are TGTGCCAGCAGTAAAGACCCACGGCGATACTATGGCTACACCTTC.

The chain carries TRBV7-9 and TRBJ2-7; D perhaps matches TRBD2 (5 bases). V lost 8 bases, J lost 0 bases, and 8 bases lay in between. The CDR3 is 12 amino acids. CDR1 is SEHNR, CDR2 FQNEAQ, per germline (reference sequence). The CDR3 sequence: CASARDSYEQYF. Here the CDR3 DNA reads TGTGCCAGCGCGAGGGACTCCTACGAGCAGTACTTC.